These 2 T cell receptor beta chains originate from one sample sequenced in a study of shared clonotypes between healthy human individuals. TCRdb's table, derived via immunoSEQ multiplex PCR, lists solely in-frame clones and lacks some. The data contain approximately 720,000 clones, 72% of them singletons. Source material: memory CD4+ T cells sorted from blood. Regarding subset: CD45RA-negative fraction. Receptors originate from a woman aged 25-40 years in good health.

The V gene is TRBV10-1, the J gene TRBJ2-5; perhaps D is TRBD1 or TRBD2 (5 bases each). The length of the CDR3 is 14 residues. Germline-derived CDR1 and CDR2 are WNHNN and SYGVQD (reference sequence). V was trimmed by 8 bases and J by 4 bases, leaving 17 bases between them. In nucleotides, the CDR3 is TGCGCCAGCGGACGGGGACCCAACGGAGAGACCCAGTACTTC. Encoded protein: CASGRGPNGETQYF.

Worth noting for this clone: The sample holds other DNA sequences that translate to the same CDR3. The V and J genes are TRBV19 and TRBJ1-1; the D gene is possibly TRBD1 (5 bases). The CDR3 has 14 amino acids. Trimming stripped 3 bases from V and 1 base from J, with 9 bases between. In germline, CDR1 is LNHDA, CDR2 SQIVND (reference sequence). Written as DNA, the CDR3 is TGTGCCAGTAGTATCGGGACGGCGAACACTGAAGCTTTCTTT. Its translation: CASSIGTANTEAFF.